This TCR beta chain was captured in a study of cytomegalovirus exposure and HLA in healthy donors. Points from the study as a whole: Most TCR sequences proved rare, with some public TCRs found in many donors.

TCRdb's copy holds only in-frame clones and misses some; the assay was immunoSEQ multiplex PCR. This sample yields approximately 150,000 clones, of which around 87% are seen a single time; roughly 1.5% belongs to the top ten. As for this clone: The antigen remains unidentified.

Germline loops: CDR1 SGHNT, CDR2 YYREEE (reference sequence). CDR3 length: 16 amino acids. V dropped 2 bases and J dropped 4 bases, with 18 bases sitting between them. The genes are TRBV5-4 and TRBJ1-2; a weak D match, TRBD1 (6 bases). The sample taken for sequencing was PBMCs. The origin of this receptor is a woman aged 25 to 39 in good health and CMV-seronegative. The DNA for the CDR3 is TGTGCCAGCAGCTTAAGACAGGTGCCACTAGGCTATGGCTACACCTTC. As protein: CASSLRQVPLGYGYTF.